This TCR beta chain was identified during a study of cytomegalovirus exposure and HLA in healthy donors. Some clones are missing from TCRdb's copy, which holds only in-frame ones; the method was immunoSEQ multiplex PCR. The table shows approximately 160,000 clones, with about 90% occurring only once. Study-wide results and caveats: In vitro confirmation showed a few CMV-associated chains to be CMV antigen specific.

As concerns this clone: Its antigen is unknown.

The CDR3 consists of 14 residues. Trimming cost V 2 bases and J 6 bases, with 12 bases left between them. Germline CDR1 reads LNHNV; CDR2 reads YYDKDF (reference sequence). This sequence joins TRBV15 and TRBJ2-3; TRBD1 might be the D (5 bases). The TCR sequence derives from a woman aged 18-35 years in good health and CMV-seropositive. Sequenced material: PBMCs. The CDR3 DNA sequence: TGTGCCACCAGCAGATCAAGAAAGGGGGATACGCAGTATTTT. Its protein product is CATSRSRKGDTQYF.